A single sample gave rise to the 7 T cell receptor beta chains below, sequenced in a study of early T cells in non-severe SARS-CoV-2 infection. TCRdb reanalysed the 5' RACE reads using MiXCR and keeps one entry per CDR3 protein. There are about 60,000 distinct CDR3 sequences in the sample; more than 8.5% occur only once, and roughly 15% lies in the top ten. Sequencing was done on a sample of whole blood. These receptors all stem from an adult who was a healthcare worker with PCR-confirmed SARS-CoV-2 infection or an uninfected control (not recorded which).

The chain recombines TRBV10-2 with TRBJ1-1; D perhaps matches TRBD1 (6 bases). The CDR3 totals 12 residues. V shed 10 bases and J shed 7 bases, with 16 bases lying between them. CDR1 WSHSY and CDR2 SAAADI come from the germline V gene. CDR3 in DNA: TGCGCCACCAGCTGGGGGCAGGGTGAAGCTTTCTTT. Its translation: CATSWGQGEAFF.

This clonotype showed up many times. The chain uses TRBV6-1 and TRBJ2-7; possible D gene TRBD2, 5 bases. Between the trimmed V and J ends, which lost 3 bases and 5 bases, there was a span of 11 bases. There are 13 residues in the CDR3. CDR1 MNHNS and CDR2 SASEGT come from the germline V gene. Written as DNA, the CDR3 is TGTGCCAGCAGTGAGATTGCCGGGGACGAGCAGTACTTC. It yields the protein CASSEIAGDEQYF.

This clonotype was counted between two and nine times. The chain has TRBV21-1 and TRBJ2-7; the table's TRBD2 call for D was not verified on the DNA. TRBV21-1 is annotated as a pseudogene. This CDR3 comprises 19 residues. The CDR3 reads CASRAAPGLADLRADEQYF. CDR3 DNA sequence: TGTGCCAGCAGAGCGGCCCCGGGACTAGCGGATTTACGGGCGGACGAGCAGTACTTC.

The CDR3 region is CASSLGLPNTGELFF. CDR3 sequence (DNA): TGTGCCAGCAGTTTGGGACTACCGAACACCGGGGAGCTGTTTTTT. The chain employs TRBV12-3 or TRBV12-4 and TRBJ2-2; 7 positions agree with TRBD2. The CDR3 is made up of 15 amino acids. The J segment lost 0 bases and the V segment lost 3 bases, leaving 1 base of the junction unmatched.

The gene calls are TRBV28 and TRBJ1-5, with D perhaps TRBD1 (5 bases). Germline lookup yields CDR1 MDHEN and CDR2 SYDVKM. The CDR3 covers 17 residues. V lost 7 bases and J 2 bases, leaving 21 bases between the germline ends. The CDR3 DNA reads TGTGCCAGCACCCCTTGGGGGGGGTCAGTCGGCAATCAGCCCCAGCATTTT. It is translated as CASTPWGGSVGNQPQHF.

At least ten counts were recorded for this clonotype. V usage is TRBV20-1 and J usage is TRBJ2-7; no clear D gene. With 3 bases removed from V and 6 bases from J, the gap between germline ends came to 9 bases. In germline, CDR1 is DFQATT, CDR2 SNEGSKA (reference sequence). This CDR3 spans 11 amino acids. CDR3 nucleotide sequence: TGCAGTGCTAGTCCAGCAACCGAGCAGTACTTC. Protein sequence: CSASPATEQYF.

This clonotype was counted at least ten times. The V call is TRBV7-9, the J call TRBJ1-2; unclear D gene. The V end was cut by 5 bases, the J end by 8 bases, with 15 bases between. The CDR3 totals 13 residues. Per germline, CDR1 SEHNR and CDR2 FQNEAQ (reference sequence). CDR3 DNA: TGTGCCAGCAGCCCCCCGAACGACGCGGGCTACACCTTC. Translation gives CASSPPNDAGYTF.